The clone carrying this T cell receptor (beta chain) showed up many times. The entry originates in a study of T cells in Graves' hyperthyroidism and ophthalmopathy. RNA transcripts were the template for amplifying TCR beta CDR3 regions. The study used the HTBI primer set for a first-round RT-PCR of the TCR CDR3. TCRdb used MiXCR to reprocess the multiplex PCR reads, holding one entry per CDR3 protein. The data show some 460,000 distinct CDR3 sequences, 15% to 19% seen once. There are 15 residues in the CDR3. V lost 11 bases to trimming and J lost 6 bases, with 22 bases between them. Germline CDR1 is MNHEY and CDR2 is SVGEGT.

This receptor was identified in a woman aged 18-35 years with Graves' hyperthyroidism. Sequenced material: blood. The chain employs TRBV6-2 or TRBV6-3 and TRBJ2-2, with D maybe TRBD2 (7 bases). CDR3 DNA: TGTGCCGCGAGGGGGGGAGGAGTGGCCCCCGGGGAGCTGTTTTTT. As protein: CAARGGGVAPGELFF.